A selection of T cell receptor beta chains follows, all from one sample in a study of response to subunit inactivated influenza vaccine. Each CDR3 protein is one row after TCRdb ran MiXCR on the RT-PCR reads. This table has hundreds of thousands of distinct CDR3 sequences, approximately 14% appearing once. Sequenced material: PBMCs from blood, taken 11 to 12 days after vaccination. The receptor source for this set is a man over 45 who received an inactivated influenza vaccine. The CDR3 runs from the conserved cysteine through the conserved F or W. Each record gives: clone size, J gene, V gene, D gene, CDR3 DNA, CDR3 protein. D genes are given only for firm matches. Part of the rows lack a size; the others show once, few, many or a class for expanded clones.

size: many
J: TRBJ2-5
V: TRBV7-9
D: .
DNA: TGTGCCAGCAGCTTCGTCCGAGAAGAGACCCAGTACTTC
CDR3: CASSFVREETQYF

size: .
J: TRBJ2-5
V: TRBV6-1
D: TRBD2
DNA: TGTGCCAGCAGTCCGACTAGCGGGGGGACCCAGTACTTC
CDR3: CASSPTSGGTQYF

size: .
J: TRBJ2-4
V: TRBV6-5
D: .
DNA: TGTGCCAGCAGTTACTCACAGGCGGTGCCGGGGAACATTCAGTACTTC
CDR3: CASSYSQAVPGNIQYF

size: .
J: TRBJ2-3
V: TRBV4-2
D: TRBD2
DNA: TGTGCCAGCAGCCAAGATTGGGAGGGATCAGATACGCAGTATTTT
CDR3: CASSQDWEGSDTQYF

size: many
J: TRBJ2-1
V: TRBV10-3
D: TRBD1
DNA: TGTGCCAGCAGTGGTCGGACAGGGGGTCCTAATGAGCAGTTCTTC
CDR3: CASSGRTGGPNEQFF

size: .
J: TRBJ2-7
V: TRBV18
D: TRBD2
DNA: TGTGCCAGCTCACCATCTGTGGCTAGCGGGACCGAGCAGTACTTC
CDR3: CASSPSVASGTEQYF

size: few
J: TRBJ2-7
V: TRBV24-1
D: TRBD2
DNA: TGTGCCACCAGCGATCCTGGCGGGGGGTACGAGCAGTACTTC
CDR3: CATSDPGGGYEQYF

size: few
J: TRBJ2-7
V: TRBV28
D: .
DNA: TGTGCCAGCAGGATGGGGACAAGTTACGAGCAGTACTTC
CDR3: CASRMGTSYEQYF

size: few
J: TRBJ2-2
V: TRBV10-3
D: .
DNA: TGTGCCATCAGTGAGTCCCTGCCCACCGGGGAGCTGTTTTTT
CDR3: CAISESLPTGELFF

size: few
J: TRBJ2-4
V: TRBV7-2
D: .
DNA: TGTGCCAGCAGCTCTACAGGGACTGAAAACATTCAGTACTTC
CDR3: CASSSTGTENIQYF

size: few
J: TRBJ2-1
V: TRBV28
D: TRBD2
DNA: TGTGCCACCCATTCCGTCCGGGACTACTACAATGAGCAGTTCTTC
CDR3: CATHSVRDYYNEQFF